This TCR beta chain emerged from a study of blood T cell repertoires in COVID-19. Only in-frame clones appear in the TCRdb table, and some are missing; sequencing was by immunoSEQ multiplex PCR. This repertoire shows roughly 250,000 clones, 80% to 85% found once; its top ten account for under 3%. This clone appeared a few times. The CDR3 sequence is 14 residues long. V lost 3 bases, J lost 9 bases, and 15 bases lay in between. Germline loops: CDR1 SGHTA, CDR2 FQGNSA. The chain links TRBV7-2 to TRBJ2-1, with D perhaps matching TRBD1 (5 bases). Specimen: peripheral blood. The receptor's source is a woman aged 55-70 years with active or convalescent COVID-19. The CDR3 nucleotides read TGTGCCAGCAGCTTCAACCCCCAGGGTACTGAGCAGTTCTTC. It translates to CASSFNPQGTEQFF.